This T cell receptor (beta chain) appears in the sequencing data of a study of patients and donors after allogeneic stem cell transplantation. This CDR3 has 15 amino acids. Germline V lookup: CDR1 MDHEN, CDR2 SYDVKM. V lost 3 bases and J 4 bases, leaving 12 bases between the germline ends. Using its own MiXCR run on the RT-PCR reads, TCRdb lists one record per CDR3 protein. The sample records some 150,000 distinct CDR3 sequences, about two fifths being singletons. Input material: blood, either unsorted or a sorted T cell fraction (not recorded which). V usage is TRBV28 and J usage is TRBJ2-2; a possible D gene is TRBD2 (6 bases). The TCR originated in a human donor who was either an allogeneic HSCT recipient or a stem cell or donor lymphocyte infusion donor (not recorded which). It is not recorded whose cells these are; they may come from a transplant donor. Here the CDR3 DNA reads TGTGCCAGCAGTTTTGCGGGGTGGGTCACCGGGGAGCTGTTTTTT. This translates into CASSFAGWVTGELFF.